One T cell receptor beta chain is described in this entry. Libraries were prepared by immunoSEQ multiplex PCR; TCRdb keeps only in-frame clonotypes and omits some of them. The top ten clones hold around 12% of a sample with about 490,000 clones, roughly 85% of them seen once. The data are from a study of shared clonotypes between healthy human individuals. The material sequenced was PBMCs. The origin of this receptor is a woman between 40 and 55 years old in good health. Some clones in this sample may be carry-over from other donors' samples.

The CDR3 DNA reads as TGTGCCAGCAGTTTATGGGCGGGACCCTACGAGCAGTACTTC. Its protein product is CASSLWAGPYEQYF. J is TRBJ2-7 and V is TRBV28; tentatively, D is TRBD2 (6 bases). V was clipped by 0 bases and J by 2 bases, with 8 bases between them. The CDR3 is made up of 14 amino acids. Germline CDR1 reads MDHEN; CDR2 reads SYDVKM.